Listed here are 14 T cell receptor beta chains from one sample, sequenced in a study of T cell responses to AZD1222 COVID-19 vaccine. Profiling relied on immunoSEQ multiplex PCR, and the TCRdb table lists in-frame clones only, not all of them. The sample records just over 65,000 clones, about 90% being singletons. Sequenced here: peripheral blood, sampled on day 0 of AZD1222 vaccination. Receptors were obtained from an adult in good health.

This clone was observed once. V usage is TRBV14 and J usage is TRBJ2-7, with D maybe TRBD2 (5 bases). Trimming cost V 4 bases and J 3 bases, with 10 bases left between them. Per germline, CDR1 SGHDN and CDR2 FVKESK. This CDR3 contains 13 residues. In nucleotides, the CDR3 is TGTGCCAGCAGCCCTCCAGCGGTCTACGAGCAGTACTTC. This codes for CASSPPAVYEQYF.

The sample holds a few counts of this clone. The genes are TRBV5-6 and TRBJ2-3, with D perhaps TRBD1 or TRBD2 (6 bases each). V was pared by 4 bases and J by 2 bases, with 20 bases between. The CDR3 sequence is 17 residues long. In germline, CDR1 is SGHDT, CDR2 YYEEEE. CDR3 amino acids: CASSPGGQTYITDTQYF. The CDR3 nucleotides are TGTGCCAGCAGCCCCGGGGGCCAAACGTATATCACAGATACGCAGTATTTT. The full variable domain, in which reference TRBV5-6 and TRBJ2-3 provide the parts outside the CDR3, is DAGVTQSPTHLIKTRGQQVTLRCSPKSGHDTVSWYQQALGQGPQFIFQYYEEEERQRGNFPDRFSGHQFPNYSSELNVNALLLGDSALYLCASSPGGQTYITDTQYFGPGTRLTVL.

The V gene is TRBV19, the J gene TRBJ1-2, with D tentatively TRBD1 (5 bases). Trimming pared 7 bases from V and 2 bases from J, leaving 8 bases between. Germline V gives CDR1 LNHDA, CDR2 SQIVND (reference sequence). The CDR3 sequence is 12 residues long. The CDR3 coding sequence is TGTGCCAGTAAGCGGGGGAACTATGGCTACACCTTC. Protein product: CASKRGNYGYTF.

The rearrangement uses TRBV11-2 and TRBJ2-2, with unresolved D. In germline, CDR1 is SGHAT, CDR2 FQNNGV. V shed 1 base and J shed 0 bases, with 9 bases lying between them. This CDR3 is built from 16 residues. The CDR3 loop is CASSLVELTNTGELFF. In nucleotides, the CDR3 is TGTGCCAGCAGCTTAGTTGAACTAACGAACACCGGGGAGCTGTTTTTT.

This clone is classed as medium-sized. The CDR3 here is CASSIARAGGNNEQFF. As DNA, the CDR3 is TGTGCCAGTAGTATAGCCCGAGCGGGAGGGAACAATGAGCAGTTCTTC. V usage is TRBV19 and J usage is TRBJ2-1, with 10 bases that match TRBD2. The V gene end was trimmed by 1 base and the J gene end by 5 bases; junction bases not matched to a gene: 5. Germline V CDR1 and CDR2: LNHDA, SQIVND (reference sequence). The length of the CDR3 is 16 residues.

The J gene is TRBJ2-5, the V gene TRBV28; 8 bases map to TRBD2. Trimming took 7 bases from V and 3 from J; bases not matched to a gene: 7. CDR1 is MDHEN, CDR2 SYDVKM, per germline. There are 14 residues in the CDR3. The CDR3 is CASKPTGGEETQYF. The CDR3 DNA sequence: TGTGCCAGCAAACCCACCGGGGGGGAAGAGACCCAGTACTTC.

The V gene is TRBV4-3, the J gene TRBJ1-1, with D unresolved. CDR3 size: 14 residues. Germline V gene lookup returns CDR1 LGHNA and CDR2 YSLEER. Trimming cost V 5 bases and J 3 bases, with 13 bases left between them. In nucleotides, the CDR3 is TGCGCCAGCAGCGGAGGCGGCCTGCACACTGAAGCTTTCTTT. This encodes CASSGGGLHTEAFF.

In nucleotides, the CDR3 is TGTGCCAGCAGCTTAGACAGGGGGGACCAGCCCCAGCATTTT. Residues: CASSLDRGDQPQHF. The chain carries TRBV7-2 and TRBJ1-5; 8 bases align to TRBD1. Trimming cost V 1 base and J 7 bases; bases outside gene matches: 3. The CDR3 is 14 residues long. CDR1 and CDR2 (germline): SGHTA, FQGNSA.

The chain couples TRBV30 to TRBJ1-5, with a weak D call TRBD1 (5 bases). There are 13 residues in the CDR3. Trimming pared 0 bases from V and 7 bases from J, leaving 10 bases between. Germline V gives CDR1 GTSNPN, CDR2 SVGIG (reference sequence). In DNA form, the CDR3 reads TGTGCCTGGAGTGTACAGACAGACCAGCCCCAGCATTTT. It codes for CAWSVQTDQPQHF.

This clone was detected only once. V usage is TRBV6-1 and J usage is TRBJ2-4; D not certain. Trimming cost V 2 bases and J 14 bases, with 16 bases left between them. The germline V gene has CDR1 MNHNS and CDR2 SASEGT. The CDR3 has 13 residues. CDR3 residues: CASSELTNGRKYF. The CDR3 DNA sequence: TGTGCCAGCAGTGAATTAACCAACGGACGAAAGTACTTC.

The V gene is TRBV11-3, the J gene TRBJ1-3; D not resolved. This CDR3 has 14 amino acids. The ends were cut back, 3 bases at V and 0 bases at J, with 6 bases in the middle. In germline, CDR1 is SGHNT, CDR2 YENEEA. The CDR3 region is CASSFVSSGNTIYF. For the CDR3, the DNA is TGTGCCAGCAGCTTCGTGAGCTCTGGAAACACCATATATTTT.

This clone was counted once. This chain links TRBV20-1 with TRBJ2-3, with D possibly matching TRBD2 (6 bases). This CDR3 contains 11 residues. Trimming cost V 5 bases and J 9 bases, with 12 bases left between them. Germline lookup yields CDR1 DFQATT and CDR2 SNEGSKA (reference sequence). This CDR3 reads CSALTLATQYF. The DNA of the CDR3 is TGCAGTGCTTTAACTCTAGCGACGCAGTATTTT.

In nucleotides, the CDR3 is TGTGCCAGCTCACCAAAGACAGGGATCATGAACAATGAGCAGTTCTTC. It specifies CASSPKTGIMNNEQFF. This chain uses TRBV18 with TRBJ2-1; 7 bases line up with TRBD1. This CDR3 region has 16 residues. The germline V gene encodes CDR1 KGHSH and CDR2 LQKENI. V was pared by 2 bases and J by 5 bases, with 9 bases of the junction left unmatched.

In its sample, this clone was seen once. The genes are TRBV6-5 and TRBJ1-1; D not resolved. CDR1 MNHEY and CDR2 SVGAGI come from the germline V gene. The CDR3 has 12 residues. Trimming stripped 3 bases from V and 4 bases from J, with 6 bases between. The CDR3, as DNA: TGTGCCAGCAGTTATGCCGGCACTGAAGCTTTCTTT. This gives the protein CASSYAGTEAFF.